These 32 T cell receptor beta chains originate from one sample sequenced in a study of regulatory T cells in long-lasting Graves disease. Construction of TCR beta libraries relied on iRepertoire HTBI primers and on Arm-PCR targeting CDR3 regions. Each CDR3 protein gets one entry after TCRdb re-called the multiplex PCR reads with MiXCR. The data show fewer than 550,000 distinct CDR3 sequences, about 15% seen once. Time point reported: newly diagnosed GD, antithyroid drugs for less than 3 months. The TCR library was prepared using RNA isolated from PBMCs. The same sample was also studied in work on T cells in Graves' hyperthyroidism and ophthalmopathy.

The sample was peripheral blood mononuclear cells (PBMCs), taken at new diagnosis, from a patient treated with antithyroid drugs. These receptors came from a woman aged 35-60 years with Graves disease.

At least ten counts were recorded for this clonotype. This rearrangement joins TRBV3-1 to TRBJ1-1; D is uncertain. In germline, CDR1 is LGHDT, CDR2 YNNKEL (reference sequence). This CDR3 contains 15 residues. V gave up 0 bases and J gave up 9 bases, with 17 bases separating them. The CDR3 is CASSQDGGSAGKAFF. The CDR3 DNA reads as TGTGCCAGCAGCCAAGATGGAGGGAGTGCGGGAAAAGCTTTCTTT.

This clonotype has only a few counts. This chain connects TRBV19 to TRBJ2-3; no firm D call. V dropped 0 bases and J dropped 0 bases, with 10 bases sitting between them. Looked up from germline, CDR1 is LNHDA and CDR2 is SQIVND (reference sequence). The CDR3 is 16 amino acids. CDR3 sequence reads: CASSIDKTRSTDTQYF. CDR3 bases: TGTGCCAGTAGTATAGACAAGACAAGAAGCACAGATACGCAGTATTTT.

This clonotype showed up just a few times. The chain couples TRBV6-1 to TRBJ1-5; perhaps TRBD1 as D (6 bases). This CDR3 comprises 16 residues. Germline V lookup: CDR1 MNHNS, CDR2 SASEGT. V was clipped by 4 bases and J by 1 base, with 14 bases between them. CDR3 sequence reads: CASSVAGGASNQPQHF. The CDR3 DNA reads as TGTGCCAGCAGTGTAGCTGGGGGCGCGAGCAATCAGCCCCAGCATTTT.

Worth noting for this clonotype: This may be a read error, as it is one base from a much larger clone. The rearrangement joins TRBV20-1 to TRBJ2-2; 7 nucleotides match TRBD1. Germline CDR1 and CDR2: DFQATT and SNEGSKA (reference sequence). The CDR3 sequence is 17 residues long. The CDR3 sequence is CSARDRNRGVNTGVLFF. Here the CDR3 DNA reads TGCAGTGCTAGAGATAGGAACAGGGGAGTAAACACCGGGGTGCTGTTTTTT.

In this sample, this clonotype turned up many times. The V call is TRBV18, the J call TRBJ2-1; D gene uncertain. The V and J ends lost 1 base and 4 bases respectively, with 11 bases between them. Per germline, CDR1 KGHSH and CDR2 LQKENI. This CDR3 has 15 amino acids. The CDR3 protein is CASSPQDLAYNEQFF. CDR3 coding DNA: TGTGCCAGCTCACCACAGGACCTTGCGTACAATGAGCAGTTCTTC. Looking up the rest from reference TRBV18 and TRBJ2-1 gives the full variable domain: NAGVMQNPRHLVRRRGQEARLRCSPMKGHSHVYWYRQLPEEGLKFMVYLQKENIIDESGMPKERFSAEFPKEGPSILRIQQVVRGDSAAYFCASSPQDLAYNEQFFGPGTRLTVL.

In nucleotides, the CDR3 is TGTGCCAGCTCTCCTCTTCCCCCTCTGGGAGGGAGAACTTCCTACGAGCAGTACTTC. Its translation: CASSPLPPLGGRTSYEQYF. The gene calls are TRBV18 and TRBJ2-7; 7 nucleotides line up with TRBD2. Trimming cost V 6 bases and J 1 base; bases outside gene matches: 21. The CDR3 contains 19 residues. Germline lookup yields CDR1 KGHSH and CDR2 LQKENI.

This clonotype was counted at least ten times. The chain carries TRBV2 and TRBJ2-1; 7 bases align to TRBD1. V gave up 6 bases and J gave up 4 bases; unmatched junction bases: 12. The CDR3 runs 16 residues. Germline CDR1 reads SNHLY; CDR2 reads FYNNEI. The CDR3 nucleotides are TGTGCCAGCAGAAGCCGAGGGACAGCTATATACAATGAGCAGTTCTTC. Translation: CASRSRGTAIYNEQFF. Using reference TRBV2 and TRBJ2-1 for the parts outside the CDR3, the full variable domain is EPEVTQTPSHQVTQMGQEVILRCVPISNHLYFYWYRQILGQKVEFLVSFYNNEISEKSEIFDDQFSVERPDGSNFTLKIRSTKLEDSAMYFCASRSRGTAIYNEQFFGPGTRLTVL.

This clonotype was detected a few times. This chain's CDR3 is CASSLGGRANTDTQYF. The CDR3 region has the DNA TGCGCCAGCAGCTTGGGAGGCAGGGCGAACACAGATACGCAGTATTTT. J is TRBJ2-3 and V is TRBV5-1; tentatively, D is TRBD1 (5 bases). The germline V gene encodes CDR1 SGHRS and CDR2 YFSETQ. With 0 bases removed from V and 2 bases from J, the gap between germline ends came to 13 bases. The CDR3 is 16 residues long.

This clonotype appeared once. The chain has TRBV12-3 or TRBV12-4 and TRBJ1-6, with D maybe TRBD1 (5 bases). V was shortened by 0 bases and J by 8 bases, with 11 bases between the two germline ends. The CDR3 covers 15 residues. CDR3 nucleotides: TGTGCCAGCAGTTTAGCTGGGACCAGGGATTCACCCCTCCACTTT. This translates into CASSLAGTRDSPLHF.

This clonotype has ten or more counts. The J gene is TRBJ2-1, the V gene TRBV2; D call uncertain. CDR1 is SNHLY, CDR2 FYNNEI, per germline. The CDR3 totals 11 residues. Trimming stripped 1 base from V and 9 bases from J, with 4 bases between. The CDR3 loop is CASSEGAEQFF. CDR3 coding DNA: TGTGCCAGCAGTGAAGGGGCTGAGCAGTTCTTC.

The CDR3: CASSLGTSGGRGEQYF. For the CDR3, the DNA is TGTGCCAGCAGCTTAGGGACTAGCGGGGGACGCGGCGAGCAGTACTTC. The rearrangement joins TRBV13 to TRBJ2-7; 12 bases match TRBD2. Germline-derived CDR1 and CDR2 are PRHDT and FYEKMQ (reference sequence). CDR3 length: 16 amino acids. After removal of 0 bases from V and 6 bases from J, the junction contained 6 bases not matched to a gene.

This clonotype showed up many times. The chain is built from TRBV9 and TRBJ2-7; possible D gene TRBD2, 5 bases. The V gene's germline CDR1 is SGDLS and CDR2 YYNGEE. The CDR3 loop spans 13 amino acids. Trimming took 2 bases from V and 1 from J, leaving 7 bases between them. The CDR3 DNA sequence: TGTGCCAGCAGCGTCGGGAATTCCTACGAGCAGTACTTC. Translated: CASSVGNSYEQYF.

This clonotype was seen repeatedly, ten times or more. CDR3 sequence reads: CSAKDYLGTDTQYF. The CDR3 DNA sequence: TGCAGTGCTAAAGACTACCTGGGCACAGATACGCAGTATTTT. V gene TRBV20-1 combines with J gene TRBJ2-3, with a weak D call TRBD2 (5 bases). Germline V CDR1 and CDR2: DFQATT, SNEGSKA (reference sequence). V was pared by 4 bases and J by 1 base, with 12 bases between. This CDR3 comprises 14 residues.

This clonotype has a handful of counts. V is TRBV5-1 and J is TRBJ2-7; D unclear. The CDR3 has 14 amino acids. Germline CDR1 is SGHRS and CDR2 is YFSETQ. V shed 4 bases and J shed 0 bases, with 11 bases lying between them. Here the CDR3 DNA reads TGCGCCAGCAGCAAGCCCTCCCGCTCCTACGAGCAGTACTTC. It specifies CASSKPSRSYEQYF.

Here the CDR3 reads CASSQRFISERDTQYF. CDR3 bases: TGTGCCAGCAGTCAAAGGTTCATTTCCGAGCGAGATACGCAGTATTTT. V is TRBV6-2 or TRBV6-3 and J is TRBJ2-3; D is undetermined. The CDR3 has 16 amino acids. With 5 bases removed from V and 5 bases from J, the gap between germline ends came to 20 bases. The germline V gene encodes CDR1 MNHEY and CDR2 SVGEGT.

This clonotype was recorded many times. The gene calls are TRBV10-3 and TRBJ1-2; no reliable D call. CDR1 is ENHRY, CDR2 SYGVKD, per germline. V gave up 4 bases and J gave up 1 base, with 7 bases separating them. The CDR3 sequence is 13 residues long. CDR3 nucleotides: TGTGCCATCAGTGGTGCAGTTAACTATGGCTACACCTTC. Its translation: CAISGAVNYGYTF.

This clonotype occurred a few times. This sequence joins TRBV6-1 and TRBJ1-1; D not certain. Germline assignment: CDR1 MNHNS and CDR2 SASEGT. Trimming cost V 8 bases and J 0 bases, with 25 bases left between them. The CDR3 runs 18 residues. The CDR3 DNA is TGTGCCAGCTTCTCCCAGGCCCCCCGCGCACAGATGAACACTGAAGCTTTCTTT. This gives the protein CASFSQAPRAQMNTEAFF.

A remark on this clonotype: Given a much more abundant clone one base away, this may be a read error. V usage is TRBV6-2 or TRBV6-3 and J usage is TRBJ2-5; D gene unclear. Germline V lookup: CDR1 MNHEY, CDR2 SVGEGT. Trimming removed 7 bases at V and 3 bases at J, with 3 bases between. The CDR3 runs 10 residues. The CDR3 region is CASTEETQYF. The CDR3, as DNA: TGTGCCAGCACTGAAGAGACCCAGTACTTC.

This clonotype was observed a single time. A much larger clone sits a single nucleotide away, making a read error possible. This sequence joins TRBV11-2 and TRBJ2-2, with D tentatively TRBD1 (6 bases). In germline, CDR1 is SGHAT, CDR2 FQNNGV. The CDR3 contains 18 residues. In DNA, the CDR3 is TGTGCCAGCAGCTTAGAGCCTACTACAGGGATTATCACCGGGGAGCCGTTTTTT. This sequence encodes CASSLEPTTGIITGEPFF.

At least ten counts were recorded for this clonotype. The chain combines TRBV10-2 with TRBJ1-2; TRBD1 aligns across 7 bases. There are 13 residues in the CDR3. Germline CDR1 WSHSY, CDR2 SAAADI. Trimming took 5 bases from V and 4 from J; bases not matched to a gene: 4. The CDR3 loop reads CASSTGTVYGYTF. For the CDR3, the DNA is TGCGCCAGCAGTACCGGGACAGTCTATGGCTACACCTTC.

The genes are TRBV9 and TRBJ2-1; 12 bases are shared with TRBD2. The CDR3 totals 16 residues. Germline V gene sequence: CDR1 SGDLS, CDR2 YYNGEE. V lost 4 bases and J lost 4; bases outside the gene matches: 6. The CDR3 DNA follows: TGTGCCAGCAGCACTAGGACTAGCGGGGTATACAATGAGCAGTTCTTC. Translated: CASSTRTSGVYNEQFF.

This clonotype has a count of ten or more. The gene calls are TRBV6-1 and TRBJ2-7; D assignment may be TRBD1 or TRBD2 (5 bases each). Trimming left V 5 bases short and J 3 bases short, with 17 bases between. From germline, CDR1 is MNHNS and CDR2 SASEGT. The CDR3 consists of 15 residues. CDR3 coding DNA: TGTGCCAGCAGTCGTGGGACGTCTGCTTTCTACGAGCAGTACTTC. Translated, it gives CASSRGTSAFYEQYF.

In this sample, this clonotype turned up a few times. V gene TRBV13 combines with J gene TRBJ1-2, with a possible D match to TRBD1 (6 bases). The CDR3 length is 17 residues. Trimming took 6 bases from V and 3 from J, leaving 23 bases between them. Germline assignment: CDR1 PRHDT and CDR2 FYEKMQ (reference sequence). The DNA of the CDR3 is TGTGCCAGCAGAAAAGAGTCGGGGGCCGGGTTGGACTATGGCTACACCTTC. This sequence encodes CASRKESGAGLDYGYTF.

The CDR3 sequence is CASSLALAYNEQFF. CDR3 DNA sequence: TGTGCCAGCAGCTTAGCCCTCGCCTACAATGAGCAGTTCTTC. The V call is TRBV7-8, the J call TRBJ2-1, with D hard to call. The CDR3 contains 14 residues. Trimming left V 0 bases short and J 2 bases short, with 5 bases between. The V gene's germline CDR1 is SGHVS and CDR2 FQNEAQ.

This clonotype has just a few counts. DNA for the CDR3: TGTGCCAGCTCACCAGAAAATAGCAATCAGCCCCAGCATTTT. It encodes CASSPENSNQPQHF. The V and J genes are TRBV18 and TRBJ1-5; D remains ambiguous. The germline gives CDR1 KGHSH, CDR2 LQKENI. The CDR3 loop spans 14 amino acids. V lost 2 bases and J 0 bases, leaving 5 bases between the germline ends.

In this sample, this clonotype turned up a few times. The J gene is TRBJ1-5, the V gene TRBV28; D not resolved. Deletions cut 5 bases from V and 5 bases from J, with 16 bases between. There are 15 residues in the CDR3. Per germline, CDR1 MDHEN and CDR2 SYDVKM. The CDR3 loop reads CASSTREVGHQPQHF. As DNA, the CDR3 is TGTGCCAGCAGTACCCGGGAGGTTGGGCATCAGCCCCAGCATTTT. The full variable domain, rest sourced from reference TRBV28 and TRBJ1-5, is DVKVTQSSRYLVKRTGEKVFLECVQDMDHENMFWYRQDPGLGLRLIYFSYDVKMKEKGDIPEGYSVSREKKERFSLILESASTNQTSMYLCASSTREVGHQPQHFGDGTRLSIL.

This chain joins TRBV11-3 and TRBJ2-7; TRBD2 is a possible D gene (5 bases). Trimming removed 1 base at V and 3 bases at J, with 10 bases between. Germline V gene lookup returns CDR1 SGHNT and CDR2 YENEEA. This CDR3 is 14 amino acids long. The CDR3 sequence: CASSLGAADYEQYF. CDR3 DNA sequence: TGTGCCAGCAGCTTAGGAGCAGCGGACTACGAGCAGTACTTC.

This clonotype was observed a handful of times. The gene calls are TRBV28 and TRBJ1-6; D gene uncertain. V lost 1 base and J 6 bases, leaving 13 bases between the germline ends. Germline V gene lookup returns CDR1 MDHEN and CDR2 SYDVKM. CDR3 length: 16 residues. CDR3 DNA: TGTGCCAGCAGTTTATTCCGGGATTTCGGTAATTCACCCCTCCACTTT. It codes for CASSLFRDFGNSPLHF.

This clonotype has at least ten counts. The chain links TRBV12-3 or TRBV12-4 to TRBJ1-2, with unresolved D. V lost 3 bases to trimming and J lost 0 bases, with 11 bases between them. The CDR3 is 15 residues long. The CDR3 here is CASSLSAVPNYGYTF. CDR3 nucleotides: TGTGCCAGCAGTTTGTCGGCAGTGCCTAACTATGGCTACACCTTC.

A note on this clonotype: This may stem from a read error, because a much larger clone lies one nucleotide away. V and J are TRBV9 and TRBJ2-3, with 14 positions matching TRBD2. Germline lookup yields CDR1 SGDLS and CDR2 YYNGEE. The CDR3 totals 15 residues. V shed 4 bases and J 5 bases; nucleotides not matched to a gene: 3. The CDR3 region is CASSRGLAGEDTQYF. CDR3 DNA sequence: TGTGCCAGCAGCCGGGGACTAGCGGGGGAAGATACGCAGTATTTT.

The table lists this clonotype with many counts. This chain uses TRBV2 with TRBJ2-7; 7 positions match TRBD1. This CDR3 spans 12 amino acids. The ends lost 8 bases at V and 0 bases at J; junction bases unmatched: 1. Germline-derived CDR1 and CDR2 are SNHLY and FYNNEI. The CDR3 bases are TGTGCCAGCGACAGGGACTCCTACGAGCAGTACTTC. Translated: CASDRDSYEQYF.

The J gene is TRBJ2-5, the V gene TRBV6-1; D gene unclear. The CDR3 totals 15 residues. V dropped 2 bases and J dropped 1 base, with 11 bases sitting between them. Germline V gives CDR1 MNHNS, CDR2 SASEGT. CDR3 protein: CASSETTHVQETQYF. Written as DNA, the CDR3 is TGTGCCAGCAGTGAAACTACACACGTCCAAGAGACCCAGTACTTC.